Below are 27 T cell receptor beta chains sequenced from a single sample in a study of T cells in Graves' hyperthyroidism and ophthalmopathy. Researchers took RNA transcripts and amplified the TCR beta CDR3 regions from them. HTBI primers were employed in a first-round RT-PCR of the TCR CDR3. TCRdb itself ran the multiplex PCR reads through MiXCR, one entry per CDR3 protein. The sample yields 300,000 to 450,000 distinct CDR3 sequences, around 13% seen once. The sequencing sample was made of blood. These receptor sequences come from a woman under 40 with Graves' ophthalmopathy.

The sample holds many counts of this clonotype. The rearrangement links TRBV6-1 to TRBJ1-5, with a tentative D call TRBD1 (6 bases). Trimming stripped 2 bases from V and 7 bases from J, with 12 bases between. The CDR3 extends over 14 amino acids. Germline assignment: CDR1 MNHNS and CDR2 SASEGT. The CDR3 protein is CASSESAGDQPQHF. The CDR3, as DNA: TGTGCCAGCAGTGAATCGGCAGGGGACCAGCCCCAGCATTTT.

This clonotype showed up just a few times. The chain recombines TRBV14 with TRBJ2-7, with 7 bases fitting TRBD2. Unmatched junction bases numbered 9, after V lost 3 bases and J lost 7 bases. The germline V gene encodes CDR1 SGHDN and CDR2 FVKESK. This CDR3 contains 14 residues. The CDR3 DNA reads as TGTGCCAGCAGCCAGGCGGGACTAACGGGGGAGCAGTACTTC. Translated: CASSQAGLTGEQYF.

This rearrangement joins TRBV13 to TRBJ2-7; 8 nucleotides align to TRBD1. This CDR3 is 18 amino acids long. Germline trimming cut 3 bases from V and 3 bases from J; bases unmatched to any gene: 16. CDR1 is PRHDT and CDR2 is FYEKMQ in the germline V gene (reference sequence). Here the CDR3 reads CASSFSHHPQGEFYEQYF. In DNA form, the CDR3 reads TGTGCCAGCAGCTTTAGTCACCACCCACAGGGGGAATTCTACGAGCAGTACTTC. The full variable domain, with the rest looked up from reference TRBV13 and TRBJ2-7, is AAGVIQSPRHLIKEKRETATLKCYPIPRHDTVYWYQQGPGQDPQFLISFYEKMQSDKGSIPDRFSAQQFSDYHSELNMSSLELGDSALYFCASSFSHHPQGEFYEQYFGPGTRLTVT.

This CDR3 reads CASSEQIGQNSNQPQHF. CDR3 nucleotides: TGTGCCAGCAGTGAACAAATCGGACAAAATAGCAATCAGCCCCAGCATTTT. The rearrangement links TRBV6-1 to TRBJ1-5, with a possible D match to TRBD1 (5 bases). Trimming took 2 bases from V and 0 from J, leaving 14 bases between them. The CDR3 consists of 17 residues. Germline-derived CDR1 and CDR2 are MNHNS and SASEGT.

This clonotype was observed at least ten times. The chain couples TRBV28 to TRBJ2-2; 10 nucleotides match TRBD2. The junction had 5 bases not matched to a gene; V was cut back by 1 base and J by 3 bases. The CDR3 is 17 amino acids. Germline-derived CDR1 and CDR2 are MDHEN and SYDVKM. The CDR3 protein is CASSLLSSGGYTGELFF. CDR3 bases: TGTGCCAGCAGTTTATTGTCTAGCGGGGGCTACACCGGGGAGCTGTTTTTT.

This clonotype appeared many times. This CDR3 is CATSDFGGPNTGELFF. The CDR3, as DNA: TGTGCCACCAGTGATTTCGGGGGGCCGAACACCGGGGAGCTGTTTTTT. The rearrangement uses TRBV24-1 and TRBJ2-2, with D possibly matching TRBD2 (7 bases). CDR1 is KGHDR and CDR2 is SFDVKD in the germline V gene. The CDR3 contains 16 residues. V lost 1 base to trimming and J lost 0 bases, with 8 bases between them.

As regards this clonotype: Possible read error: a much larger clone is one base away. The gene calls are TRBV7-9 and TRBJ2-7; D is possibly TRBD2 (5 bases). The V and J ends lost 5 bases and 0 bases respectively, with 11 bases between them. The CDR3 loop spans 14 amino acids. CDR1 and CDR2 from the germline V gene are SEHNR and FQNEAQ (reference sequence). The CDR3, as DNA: TGTGCCAGCAGCCGCCGGGGTAGCTCCTACGAGCAGTACTTC. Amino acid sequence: CASSRRGSSYEQYF.

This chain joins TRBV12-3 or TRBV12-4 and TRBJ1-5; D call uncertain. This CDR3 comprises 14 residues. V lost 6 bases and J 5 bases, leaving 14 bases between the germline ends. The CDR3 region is CASRVGSTDQPQHF. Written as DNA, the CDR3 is TGTGCCAGCAGGGTCGGAAGCACGGATCAGCCCCAGCATTTT.

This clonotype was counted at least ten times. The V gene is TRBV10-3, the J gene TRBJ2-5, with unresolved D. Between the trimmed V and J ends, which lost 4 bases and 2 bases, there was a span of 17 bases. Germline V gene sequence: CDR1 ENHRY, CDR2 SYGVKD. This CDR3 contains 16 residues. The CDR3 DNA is TGTGCCATCAGTGGGGAAGGTATCGAACTACAAGAGACCCAGTACTTC. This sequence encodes CAISGEGIELQETQYF.

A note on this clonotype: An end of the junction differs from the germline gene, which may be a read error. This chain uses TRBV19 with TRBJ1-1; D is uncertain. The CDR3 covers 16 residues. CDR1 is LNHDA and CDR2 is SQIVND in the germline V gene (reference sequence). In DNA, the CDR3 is TGTGCCAGCAAAAGGCGGCGGGTACTGGAGAACACTGGAGCTTTCTTT. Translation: CASKRRRVLENTGAFF.

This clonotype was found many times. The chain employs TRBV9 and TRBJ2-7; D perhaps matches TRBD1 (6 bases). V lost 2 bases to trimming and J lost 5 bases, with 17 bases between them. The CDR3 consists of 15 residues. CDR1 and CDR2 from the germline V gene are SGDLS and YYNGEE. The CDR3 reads CASSVQGNPRDEQYF. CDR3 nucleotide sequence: TGTGCCAGCAGCGTTCAGGGGAACCCAAGGGACGAGCAGTACTTC.

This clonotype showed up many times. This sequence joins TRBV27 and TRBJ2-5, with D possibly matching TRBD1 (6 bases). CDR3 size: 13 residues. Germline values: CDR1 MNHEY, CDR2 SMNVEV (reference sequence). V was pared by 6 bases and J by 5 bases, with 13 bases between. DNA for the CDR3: TGTGCCAGCAGCGACAGGTTAGAGGAGACCCAGTACTTC. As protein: CASSDRLEETQYF.

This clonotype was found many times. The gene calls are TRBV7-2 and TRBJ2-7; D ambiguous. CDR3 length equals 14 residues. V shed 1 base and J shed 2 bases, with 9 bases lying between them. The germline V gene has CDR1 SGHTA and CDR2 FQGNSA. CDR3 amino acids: CASSLDQHPYEQYF. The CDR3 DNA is TGTGCCAGCAGCTTAGACCAGCACCCCTACGAGCAGTACTTC.

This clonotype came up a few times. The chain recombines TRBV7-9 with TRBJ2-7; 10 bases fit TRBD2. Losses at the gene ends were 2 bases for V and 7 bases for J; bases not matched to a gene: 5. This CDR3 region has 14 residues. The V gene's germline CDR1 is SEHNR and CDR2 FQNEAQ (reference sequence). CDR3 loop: CASSLLAGAGEQYF. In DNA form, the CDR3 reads TGTGCCAGCAGCTTACTAGCGGGGGCAGGAGAGCAGTACTTC.

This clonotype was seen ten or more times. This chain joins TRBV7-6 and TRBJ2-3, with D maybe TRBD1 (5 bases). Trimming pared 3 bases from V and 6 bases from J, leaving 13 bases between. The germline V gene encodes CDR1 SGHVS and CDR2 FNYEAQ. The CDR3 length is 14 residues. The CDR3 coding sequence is TGTGCCAGCAGCTTCTTAGGGGCTTCGGATACGCAGTATTTT. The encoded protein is CASSFLGASDTQYF. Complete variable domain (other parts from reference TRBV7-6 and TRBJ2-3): GAGVSQSPRYKVTKRGQDVALRCDPISGHVSLYWYRQALGQGPEFLTYFNYEAQQDKSGLPNDRFSAERPEGSISTLTIQRTEQRDSAMYRCASSFLGASDTQYFGPGTRLTVL.

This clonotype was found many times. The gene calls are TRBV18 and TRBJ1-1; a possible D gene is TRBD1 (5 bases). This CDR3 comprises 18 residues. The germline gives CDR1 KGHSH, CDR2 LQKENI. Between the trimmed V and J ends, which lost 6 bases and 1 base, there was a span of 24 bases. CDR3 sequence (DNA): TGTGCCAGCTCGATCTTGGCCTTAAGCCTACAGGCGAACACTGAAGCTTTCTTT. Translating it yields CASSILALSLQANTEAFF.

The CDR3 loop is CASSQDLSSVPYEQYF. The CDR3 DNA reads as TGTGCCAGCAGCCAAGATCTCTCGAGCGTACCCTACGAGCAGTACTTC. The chain carries TRBV4-2 and TRBJ2-7, with no clear D. Germline values: CDR1 LGHNA, CDR2 YNFKEQ. Deletions cut 0 bases from V and 2 bases from J, with 14 bases between. The CDR3 has 16 residues.

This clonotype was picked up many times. Here the CDR3 reads CATSRDPKGYEQFF. As DNA, the CDR3 is TGTGCCACCAGCAGAGATCCGAAGGGTTATGAGCAGTTCTTC. J is TRBJ2-1 and V is TRBV15; D uncertain. There are 14 residues in the CDR3. Germline V CDR1 and CDR2: LNHNV, YYDKDF (reference sequence). V gave up 0 bases and J gave up 8 bases, with 11 bases separating them.

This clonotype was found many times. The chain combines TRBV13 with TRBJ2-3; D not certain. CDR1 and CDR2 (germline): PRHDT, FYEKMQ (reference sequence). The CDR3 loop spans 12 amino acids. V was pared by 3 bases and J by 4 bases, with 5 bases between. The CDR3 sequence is CASSFDSDTQYF. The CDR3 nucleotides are TGTGCCAGCAGCTTTGACTCAGATACGCAGTATTTT. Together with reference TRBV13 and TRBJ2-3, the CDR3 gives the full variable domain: AAGVIQSPRHLIKEKRETATLKCYPIPRHDTVYWYQQGPGQDPQFLISFYEKMQSDKGSIPDRFSAQQFSDYHSELNMSSLELGDSALYFCASSFDSDTQYFGPGTRLTVL.

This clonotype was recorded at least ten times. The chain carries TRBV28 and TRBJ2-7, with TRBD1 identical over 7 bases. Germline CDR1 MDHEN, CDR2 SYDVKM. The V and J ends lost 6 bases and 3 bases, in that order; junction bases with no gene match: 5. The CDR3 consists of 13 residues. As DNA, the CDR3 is TGTGCCAGCAGCCGAGGGGGCAGCTACGAGCAGTACTTC. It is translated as CASSRGGSYEQYF.

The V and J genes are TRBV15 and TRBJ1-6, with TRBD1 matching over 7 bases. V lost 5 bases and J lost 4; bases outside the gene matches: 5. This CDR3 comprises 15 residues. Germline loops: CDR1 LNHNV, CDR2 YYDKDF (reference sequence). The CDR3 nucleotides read TGTGCCACCAGCCCGGGGACAGTTTATAATTCACCCCTCCACTTT. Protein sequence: CATSPGTVYNSPLHF.

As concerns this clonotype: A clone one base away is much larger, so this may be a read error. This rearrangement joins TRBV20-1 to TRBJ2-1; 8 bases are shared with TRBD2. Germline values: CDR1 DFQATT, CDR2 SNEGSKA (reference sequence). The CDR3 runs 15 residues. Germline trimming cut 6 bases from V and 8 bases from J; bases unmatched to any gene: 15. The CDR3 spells CSALVTSGLVYEQFF. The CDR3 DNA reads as TGCAGTGCCTTAGTAACATCGGGACTAGTGTATGAGCAGTTCTTC.

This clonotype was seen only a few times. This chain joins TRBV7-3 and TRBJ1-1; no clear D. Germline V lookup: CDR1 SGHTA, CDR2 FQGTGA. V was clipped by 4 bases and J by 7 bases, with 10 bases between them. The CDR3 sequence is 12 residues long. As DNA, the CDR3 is TGTGCCAGCAGCTCGTTTGGCGGTGAAGCTTTCTTT. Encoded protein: CASSSFGGEAFF.

The CDR3 DNA reads as TGTGCCAGCAGCCAAAAGCTAGCGACGAACACCGGGGAGCTGTTTTTT. This codes for CASSQKLATNTGELFF. This chain connects TRBV7-9 to TRBJ2-2; D is possibly TRBD2 (6 bases). Germline CDR1 is SEHNR and CDR2 is FQNEAQ (reference sequence). This CDR3 has 16 amino acids. Trimming removed 5 bases at V and 0 bases at J, with 13 bases between.

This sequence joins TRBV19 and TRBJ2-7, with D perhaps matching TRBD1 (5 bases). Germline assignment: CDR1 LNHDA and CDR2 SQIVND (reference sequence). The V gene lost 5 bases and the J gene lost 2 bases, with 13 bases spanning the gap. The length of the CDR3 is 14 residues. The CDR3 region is CASSDREKTYEQYF. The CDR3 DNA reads TGTGCCAGTAGTGACAGAGAGAAAACCTACGAGCAGTACTTC.

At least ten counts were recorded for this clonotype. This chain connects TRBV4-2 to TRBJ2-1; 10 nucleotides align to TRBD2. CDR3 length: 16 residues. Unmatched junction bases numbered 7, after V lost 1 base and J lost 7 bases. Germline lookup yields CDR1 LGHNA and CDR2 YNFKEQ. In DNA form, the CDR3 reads TGTGCCAGCAGCCAAGGAGTAGCTAGCGGGGGTAATGAGCAGTTCTTC. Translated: CASSQGVASGGNEQFF.

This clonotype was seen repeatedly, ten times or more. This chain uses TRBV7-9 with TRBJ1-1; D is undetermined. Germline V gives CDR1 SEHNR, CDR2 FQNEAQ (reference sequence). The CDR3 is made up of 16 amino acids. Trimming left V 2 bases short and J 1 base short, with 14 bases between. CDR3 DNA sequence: TGTGCCAGCAGCTTACTTCCGAGTATCCCGAACACTGAAGCTTTCTTT. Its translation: CASSLLPSIPNTEAFF.